Presented here are 11 T cell receptor beta chains from one specimen sequenced in a study of blood T cell repertoires in COVID-19. The method was immunoSEQ multiplex PCR; TCRdb's version includes in-frame clones alone and lacks a portion of them. The sample holds fewer than 300,000 clones; about 90% are singletons and the top ten take under 3%. The sample consisted of peripheral blood. The origin of the receptors is a person aged 18 to 35 with COVID-19, enrolled during active disease.

The rearrangement joins TRBV3-1 (or the pseudogene TRBV3-2) to TRBJ1-6; TRBD1 is a possible D gene (6 bases). CDR1 LGHDT and CDR2 YNNKEL come from the germline V gene (reference sequence). The CDR3 runs 10 residues. Trimming stripped 10 bases from V and 14 bases from J, with 12 bases between. The CDR3 region is CATGEGALHF. As DNA, the CDR3 is TGTGCCACTGGGGAGGGGGCCCTCCACTTT.

The DNA for the CDR3 is TGCGCCAGCAGCCAAGAAGGGAGAACTAGCCAAGAGACCCAGTACTTC. This codes for CASSQEGRTSQETQYF. The chain employs TRBV4-3 and TRBJ2-5, with D possibly matching TRBD2 (5 bases). This CDR3 is built from 16 residues. Trimming cost V 0 bases and J 1 base, with 12 bases left between them. The germline V gene encodes CDR1 LGHNA and CDR2 YSLEER.

The chain uses TRBV5-6 and TRBJ2-1; perhaps TRBD2 as D (6 bases). Trimming cost V 1 base and J 4 bases, with 24 bases left between them. The germline V gene encodes CDR1 SGHDT and CDR2 YYEEEE. CDR3 size: 19 residues. Here the CDR3 reads CASSLLLASRERKYNEQFF. The CDR3 DNA sequence: TGTGCCAGCAGCTTGCTTTTGGCTAGCCGGGAGAGGAAATACAATGAGCAGTTCTTC.

In nucleotides, the CDR3 is TGTGCCAGCAGCTTGTCTGATGGCTACACCTTC. It is translated as CASSLSDGYTF. The chain recombines TRBV5-6 with TRBJ1-2, with no clear D. Trimming stripped 1 base from V and 6 bases from J, with 4 bases between. This CDR3 is built from 11 residues. CDR1 is SGHDT and CDR2 is YYEEEE in the germline V gene.

The V and J genes are TRBV15 and TRBJ2-5; D is ambiguous. Germline lookup yields CDR1 LNHNV and CDR2 YYDKDF (reference sequence). The CDR3 has 12 residues. Trimming cost V 5 bases and J 4 bases, with 8 bases left between them. The CDR3 sequence: CATSAIRETQYF. CDR3 sequence (DNA): TGTGCCACCAGCGCGATAAGAGAGACCCAGTACTTC. The entire variable domain, with the rest obtained from reference TRBV15 and TRBJ2-5, is as follows: DAMVIQNPRYQVTQFGKPVTLSCSQTLNHNVMYWYQQKSSQAPKLLFHYYDKDFNNEADTPDNFQSRRPNTSFCFLDIRSPGLGDTAMYLCATSAIRETQYFGPGTRLLVL.

The chain employs TRBV24-1 and TRBJ1-1; no firm D call. Germline V gives CDR1 KGHDR, CDR2 SFDVKD. V shed 1 base and J shed 2 bases, with 4 bases lying between them. The CDR3 loop spans 13 amino acids. The CDR3 coding sequence is TGTGCCACCAGTGATTTCCTCAACACTGAAGCTTTCTTT. Translation: CATSDFLNTEAFF.

The chain couples TRBV7-9 to TRBJ2-1; D gene ambiguous. V shed 3 bases and J shed 3 bases, with 9 bases lying between them. This CDR3 is 14 amino acids long. Germline V gives CDR1 SEHNR, CDR2 FQNEAQ (reference sequence). The CDR3 spells CASSFVTSYNEQFF. As DNA, the CDR3 is TGTGCCAGCAGCTTCGTTACAAGCTACAATGAGCAGTTCTTC.

V usage is TRBV28 and J usage is TRBJ1-2, with TRBD1 matching 8 bases. The V segment lost 7 bases and the J segment 8 bases; nucleotides outside the gene matches: 12. Per the germline V gene, CDR1 is MDHEN and CDR2 is SYDVKM. The CDR3 runs 14 residues. The CDR3 DNA reads as TGTGCCAGCACCCGTAGGCAGGGGGCGTTCGGCTACACCTTC. This translates into CASTRRQGAFGYTF.

V usage is TRBV6-4 and J usage is TRBJ1-1, with D uncertain. Between the trimmed V and J ends, which lost 5 bases and 1 base, there was a span of 11 bases. The CDR3 runs to 14 residues. Per the germline V gene, CDR1 is MRHNA and CDR2 is SNTAGT. The CDR3 DNA reads as TGTGCCAGCAGTCCTGGAGGGCCGAACACTGAAGCTTTCTTT. It translates to CASSPGGPNTEAFF.

The chain links TRBV6-2 or TRBV6-3 to TRBJ2-7, with D tentatively TRBD1 (6 bases). Germline V CDR1 and CDR2: MNHEY, SVGEGT. The V gene lost 0 bases and the J gene lost 4 bases, with 19 bases spanning the gap. The CDR3 consists of 17 residues. This CDR3 is CASSYSDLSRGRYEQYF. The CDR3 DNA reads as TGTGCCAGCAGTTACTCGGATCTCAGCAGGGGTCGGTACGAGCAGTACTTC.

The chain combines TRBV7-2 with TRBJ2-1, with TRBD2 identical over 7 bases. The CDR3 totals 15 residues. The trim removed 4 bases at V and 4 bases at J, leaving 7 bases unmatched. The germline gives CDR1 SGHTA, CDR2 FQGNSA. This CDR3 reads CASSSSSGQYNEQFF. DNA of the CDR3: TGTGCCAGCAGCTCCTCTAGCGGTCAATACAATGAGCAGTTCTTC.